This entry lists 6 T cell receptor beta chains sequenced from one sample in a study of glioma-infiltrating T cells. TCR alpha and beta CDR3 regions were amplified from RNA using iRepertoire nested multiplex PCR. TCRdb fed the multiplex PCR reads into MiXCR, producing one record per CDR3 protein. The sample holds about 410,000 distinct CDR3 sequences, 35% to 45% seen once. Specimen: glioma tissue, nonneoplastic brain tissue, or PBMCs (not recorded which). These receptor sequences come from a human donor with low-grade glioma or glioblastoma, undergoing nonglioma brain surgery, or in good health (not recorded which).

This clonotype was seen at least ten times. The chain is built from TRBV28 and TRBJ2-1; D may correspond to TRBD1 or TRBD2 (5 bases each). This CDR3 region has 15 residues. Germline CDR1 and CDR2: MDHEN and SYDVKM. V dropped 5 bases and J dropped 0 bases, with 11 bases sitting between them. CDR3 loop: CASSPRDHSYNEQFF. CDR3 DNA: TGTGCCAGCAGTCCCCGGGACCACTCCTACAATGAGCAGTTCTTC.

As for this clonotype: This could be a read error, since a much larger clone is one nucleotide away. This chain connects TRBV27 to TRBJ1-2; TRBD1 might be the D (6 bases). Germline V CDR1 and CDR2: MNHEY, SMNVEV (reference sequence). CDR3 size: 13 residues. The CDR3 reads CASNLSTGLGYTF. CDR3 bases: TGTGCCAGCAATTTATCGACAGGACTTGGCTACACCTTC.

The chain combines TRBV18 with TRBJ2-3; D ambiguous. CDR3 length equals 14 residues. V gave up 2 bases and J gave up 2 bases, with 8 bases separating them. CDR1 KGHSH and CDR2 LQKENI come from the germline V gene. Here the CDR3 DNA reads TGTGCCAGCTCACCAGTGCAGAACACAGATACGCAGTATTTT. Its translation: CASSPVQNTDTQYF. Filled out from reference TRBV18 and TRBJ2-3, the complete variable domain reads NAGVMQNPRHLVRRRGQEARLRCSPMKGHSHVYWYRQLPEEGLKFMVYLQKENIIDESGMPKERFSAEFPKEGPSILRIQQVVRGDSAAYFCASSPVQNTDTQYFGPGTRLTVL.

This clonotype was detected a few times. V and J are TRBV28 and TRBJ2-3; weak D call: TRBD2 (5 bases). Trimming took 5 bases from V and 8 from J, leaving 11 bases between them. This CDR3 has 12 amino acids. In germline, CDR1 is MDHEN, CDR2 SYDVKM. Here the CDR3 DNA reads TGTGCCAGCAGTGTCCCCCGGGGTACGCAGTATTTT. Its translation is CASSVPRGTQYF.

The V gene is TRBV5-1, the J gene TRBJ2-7; 7 bases fit TRBD2. V dropped 3 bases and J dropped 4; count of bases not matched to a gene: 13. Germline V gene data show CDR1 as SGHRS and CDR2 as YFSETQ. This CDR3 spans 16 amino acids. This chain's CDR3 is CASSSGGDYYVYEQYF. For the CDR3, the DNA is TGCGCCAGCAGCTCGGGGGGAGATTACTATGTTTACGAGCAGTACTTC.

The J gene is TRBJ2-1, the V gene TRBV11-1; D gene unclear. V lost 8 bases to trimming and J lost 0 bases, with 8 bases between them. The CDR3 contains 13 residues. Looked up from germline, CDR1 is SGHAT and CDR2 is FQDESV (reference sequence). Written as DNA, the CDR3 is TGTGCCAGCGCGCGGAGCTCCTACAATGAGCAGTTCTTC. This gives the protein CASARSSYNEQFF.